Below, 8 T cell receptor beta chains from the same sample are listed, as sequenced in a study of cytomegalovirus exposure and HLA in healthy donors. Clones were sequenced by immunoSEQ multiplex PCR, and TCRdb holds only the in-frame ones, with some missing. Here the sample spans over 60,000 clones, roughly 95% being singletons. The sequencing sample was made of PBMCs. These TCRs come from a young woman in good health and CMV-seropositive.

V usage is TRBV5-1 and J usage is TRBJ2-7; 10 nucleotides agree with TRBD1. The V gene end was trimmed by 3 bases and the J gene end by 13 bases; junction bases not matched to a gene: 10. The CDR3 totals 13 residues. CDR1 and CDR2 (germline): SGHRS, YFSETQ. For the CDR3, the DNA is TGCGCCAGCAGCTCGTCCCGGGACAGGGGACTTTACTTC. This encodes CASSSSRDRGLYF.

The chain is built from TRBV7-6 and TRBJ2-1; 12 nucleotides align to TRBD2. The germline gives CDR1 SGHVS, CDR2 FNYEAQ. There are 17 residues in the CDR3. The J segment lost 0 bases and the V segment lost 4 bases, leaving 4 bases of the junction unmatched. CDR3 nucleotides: TGTGCCAGCAGCTCCGGACTAGCGGGGAGCTCCTACAATGAGCAGTTCTTC. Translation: CASSSGLAGSSYNEQFF.

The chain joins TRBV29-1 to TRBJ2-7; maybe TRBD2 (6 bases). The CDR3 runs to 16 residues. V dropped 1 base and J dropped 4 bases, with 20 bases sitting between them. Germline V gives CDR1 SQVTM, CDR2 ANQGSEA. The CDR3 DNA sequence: TGCAGCGTTGAAGGAATGGAGGCGGGATCCGCGTACGAGCAGTACTTC. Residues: CSVEGMEAGSAYEQYF.

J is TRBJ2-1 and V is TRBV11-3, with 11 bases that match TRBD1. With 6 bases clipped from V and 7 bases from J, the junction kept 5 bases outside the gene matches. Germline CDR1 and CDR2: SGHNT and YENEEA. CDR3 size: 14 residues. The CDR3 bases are TGTGCCAGCAGAGGACAGGGGGCGGGGAATGAGCAGTTCTTC. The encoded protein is CASRGQGAGNEQFF.

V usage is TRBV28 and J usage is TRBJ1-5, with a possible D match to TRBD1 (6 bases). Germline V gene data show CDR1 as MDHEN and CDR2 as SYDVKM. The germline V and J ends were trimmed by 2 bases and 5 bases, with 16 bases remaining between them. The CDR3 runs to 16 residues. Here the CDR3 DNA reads TGTGCCAGCAGTTTAAGGGACATCCAAGGGGATCAGCCCCAGCATTTT. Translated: CASSLRDIQGDQPQHF. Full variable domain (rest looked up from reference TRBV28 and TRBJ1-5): DVKVTQSSRYLVKRTGEKVFLECVQDMDHENMFWYRQDPGLGLRLIYFSYDVKMKEKGDIPEGYSVSREKKERFSLILESASTNQTSMYLCASSLRDIQGDQPQHFGDGTRLSIL.

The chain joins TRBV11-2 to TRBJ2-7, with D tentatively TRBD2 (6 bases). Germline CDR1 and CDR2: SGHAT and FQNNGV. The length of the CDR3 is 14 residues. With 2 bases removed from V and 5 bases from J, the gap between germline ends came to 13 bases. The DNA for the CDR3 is TGTGCCAGCAGCTTAATCGTGGGAGGTCACGAGCAGTACTTC. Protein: CASSLIVGGHEQYF.

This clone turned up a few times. The CDR3 DNA follows: TGTGCCAGCAGCTTAACTCTTAAGTCTAGCGGGAGATTAGGCAATGAGCAGTTCTTC. It encodes CASSLTLKSSGRLGNEQFF. This chain uses TRBV13 with TRBJ2-1; TRBD2 aligns across 10 bases. This CDR3 contains 19 residues. Trimming at V came to 2 bases and at J to 6 bases, leaving 16 bases not matched to a gene. CDR1 PRHDT and CDR2 FYEKMQ come from the germline V gene (reference sequence).

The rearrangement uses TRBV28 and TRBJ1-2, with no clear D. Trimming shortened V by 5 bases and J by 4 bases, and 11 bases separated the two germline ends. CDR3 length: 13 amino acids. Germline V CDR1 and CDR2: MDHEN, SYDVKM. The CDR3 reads CASSPESFYGYTF. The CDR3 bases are TGTGCCAGCAGTCCCGAGTCTTTCTATGGCTACACCTTC.